The entry below describes one TCR beta chain. The data belong to a study of shared clonotypes between healthy human individuals. Trimming cost V 5 bases and J 0 bases, with 12 bases left between them. The germline gives CDR1 SGHNT, CDR2 YYREEE (reference sequence). The CDR3 extends over 15 amino acids. Assay: immunoSEQ multiplex PCR; the TCRdb copy retains only in-frame clones and omits some. The data show around 1.5 million clones, 95% to 99% seen once. The origin of this receptor is a man younger than 40 in good health. This chain links TRBV5-4 with TRBJ1-3; D is unclear. Sequencing was carried out using naive CD4+ T cells sorted from blood. Subset indicated: CD45RA+ positively selected. The CDR3 sequence is CASRRWGGSGNTIYF. In DNA form, the CDR3 reads TGTGCCAGCAGACGATGGGGTGGCTCTGGAAACACCATATATTTT.